The source of this T cell receptor beta chain is a study of blood T cells in healthy people across ages. Study-level findings and limits: Among T cells, TCR beta diversity per million cells dropped roughly linearly as age rose. Samples with more naive T cells showed higher observed beta diversity. Unsorted PBMCs prevented conclusive naive versus antigen-experienced comparison.

Through a sample-barcoded 5' primer and a J-beta primer mix, a second PCR was run for 7 to 11 cycles. A template-switch adaptor with 12 random nucleotides tagged each cDNA molecule. TCRdb recomputed calls from the 5' RACE reads with MiXCR, one row per CDR3 protein. The top ten hold under 5% of the sample, which has 1,500,000 or so distinct CDR3 sequences, approximately 43% seen once. CDR1 and CDR2 (germline): MDHEN, SYDVKM. V shed 5 bases and J shed 2 bases, with 10 bases lying between them. The CDR3 length is 14 residues. This clonotype has more than one count but fewer than ten. Its antigen is still unknown.

The receptor comes from a woman between 18 and 29 years old in good health. The specimen sequenced was blood. This sequence joins TRBV28 and TRBJ2-1; D is perhaps TRBD1 (6 bases). For the CDR3, the DNA is TGTGCCAGCAGTGGACAGTGGGCCTACAATGAGCAGTTCTTC. Translating gives CASSGQWAYNEQFF.